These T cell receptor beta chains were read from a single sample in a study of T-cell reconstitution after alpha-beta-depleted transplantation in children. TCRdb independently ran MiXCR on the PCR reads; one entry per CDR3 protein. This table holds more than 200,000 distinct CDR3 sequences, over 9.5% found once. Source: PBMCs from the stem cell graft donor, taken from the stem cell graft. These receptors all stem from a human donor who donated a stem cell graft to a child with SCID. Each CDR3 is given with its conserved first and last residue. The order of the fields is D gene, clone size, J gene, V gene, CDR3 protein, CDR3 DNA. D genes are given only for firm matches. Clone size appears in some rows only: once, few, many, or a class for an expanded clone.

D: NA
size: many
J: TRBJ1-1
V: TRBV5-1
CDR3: CASSFAGIVNTEAFF
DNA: TGCGCCAGCAGCTTCGCAGGGATTGTGAACACTGAAGCTTTCTTT

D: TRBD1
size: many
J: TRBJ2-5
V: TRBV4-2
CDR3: CASSQEPHTGAETQYF
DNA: TGTGCCAGCAGCCAAGAGCCCCACACAGGGGCAGAGACCCAGTACTTC

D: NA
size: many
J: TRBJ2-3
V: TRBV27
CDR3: CASSLSGASTDTQYF
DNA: TGTGCCAGCAGTTTATCGGGGGCTAGCACAGATACGCAGTATTTT

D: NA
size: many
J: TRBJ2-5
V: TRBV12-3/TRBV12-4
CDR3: CASSLEGNSKETQYF
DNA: TGTGCCAGCAGTTTAGAAGGAAATTCTAAAGAGACCCAGTACTTC

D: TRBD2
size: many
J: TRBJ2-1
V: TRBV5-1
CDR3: CASSLGLAGSYNEQFF
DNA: TGCGCCAGCAGCTTGGGGCTAGCGGGCTCCTACAATGAGCAGTTCTTC

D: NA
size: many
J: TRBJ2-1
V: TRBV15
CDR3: CATSRDSGNEQFF
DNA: TGTGCCACCAGCCGGGACTCAGGAAATGAGCAGTTCTTC

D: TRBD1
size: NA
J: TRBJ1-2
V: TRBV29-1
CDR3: CSVARQGALHGYTF
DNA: TGCAGTGTTGCGCGGCAGGGGGCATTGCATGGCTACACCTTC

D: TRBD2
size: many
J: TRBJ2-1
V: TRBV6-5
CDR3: CASSYRLAGGRSSYNEQFF
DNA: TGTGCCAGCAGTTACAGGCTAGCGGGGGGCCGTAGCTCCTACAATGAGCAGTTCTTC

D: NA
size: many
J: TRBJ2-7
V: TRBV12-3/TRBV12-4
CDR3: CASRIEEQYF
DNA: TGTGCCAGCAGGATAGAAGAGCAGTACTTC

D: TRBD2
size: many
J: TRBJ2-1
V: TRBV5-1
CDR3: CASSAFSGGFNEQFF
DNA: TGCGCCAGCAGCGCCTTTAGCGGGGGCTTCAATGAGCAGTTCTTC

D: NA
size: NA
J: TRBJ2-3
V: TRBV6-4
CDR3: CASSDGGADTQYF
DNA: TGTGCCAGCAGTGACGGGGGTGCAGATACGCAGTATTTT